This T cell receptor beta chain was recovered during a study of shared clonotypes between healthy human individuals. This table comes from immunoSEQ multiplex PCR, and its TCRdb copy is limited to in-frame clones, with some not included. The table shows about 680,000 clones, with 74% occurring only once. Trimming took 3 bases from V and 2 from J; bases not matched to a gene: 4. Germline V gives CDR1 MNHNS, CDR2 SASEGT. The CDR3 is made up of 16 amino acids. Findings and caveats of the study: A few donors shared about 4.5% of their naive CD4 clonotypes.

On this clone: Its antigen is unknown.

The sequenced material came from memory CD4+ T cells sorted from blood. Subset meaning: CD45RA-negative fraction. This sequence was found in a woman younger than 45 in good health. The chain uses TRBV6-1 and TRBJ2-3; 11 nucleotides line up with TRBD2. CDR3 coding DNA: TGTGCCAGCAGTGATCAGGGACTAGCGGTCACAGATACGCAGTATTTT. It codes for CASSDQGLAVTDTQYF.